What follows describes a single T cell receptor (beta chain). Its specificity is unknown. These donors counted as nominally healthy when sampled, but unrecorded immune exposures were likely. J gave up 3 bases and V 3 bases, and 4 bases lay outside the gene matches. Germline CDR1 and CDR2: MDHEN and SYDVKM. The CDR3 contains 16 residues. The data derive from a study of cytomegalovirus exposure and HLA in healthy donors. Amplification used 60 Vbeta primers and 13 Jbeta primers. The data were produced by immunoSEQ multiplex PCR, yet TCRdb's version contains in-frame clones alone and is incomplete. The sample shows roughly 220,000 clones, approximately 70% of them seen only once. Whole-study findings and limits: Fewer N-insertions (relative to the 666-donor mean) were reportedly seen in an Asian-associated ancestry cluster in a later analysis. The investigators catalogued 150 to 200 TCR beta chains as cytomegalovirus-associated.

The specimen was PBMCs. This receptor was obtained from a man in his forties in good health and CMV-seropositive. This chain connects TRBV28 to TRBJ1-5, with TRBD1 matching over 11 bases. The DNA for the CDR3 is TGTGCCAGCAGTTTGGGGACAGGGGGTCCCAATCAGCCCCAGCATTTT. It translates to CASSLGTGGPNQPQHF.